The source of this TCR beta chain is a study of blood T cell repertoires in COVID-19. Overall study context: Samples of COVID-19 (acute and convalescent) were obtained from the United States, Italy and Spain. T cells, B-cell-depleted T cells, or PBMCs provided the cDNA or gDNA that served as material.

This CDR3 is 15 amino acids long. The germline gives CDR1 MDHEN, CDR2 SYDVKM. V shed 1 base, J shed 5 bases, and the junction held 4 bases outside the gene matches. Those enrolled, adults aged about 18 to 89 years, came from 25 or so US areas. Allocation to cohorts depended on clinical history reported by the participants. The protocol was immunoSEQ multiplex PCR, while the TCRdb copy is restricted to in-frame clones and leaves out a portion. In the table there are roughly 180,000 clones, around 83% of which are singletons. The V and J genes are TRBV28 and TRBJ1-1; 10 nucleotides line up with TRBD1. The clonotype comes from a woman aged 50 to 60 in a cohort exposed to, infected with or recovered from COVID-19 (not recorded which). Sequenced material: PBMCs or T cells enriched from blood (not recorded which). For the CDR3, the DNA is TGTGCCAGCAGTTTATCGGACAGGGGGAAAACTGAAGCTTTCTTT. Amino acids: CASSLSDRGKTEAFF.